Following are 2 T cell receptor beta chains from one sample sequenced in a study of response to subunit inactivated influenza vaccine. TCRdb itself ran the RT-PCR reads through MiXCR, one entry per CDR3 protein. The sample has hundreds of thousands of distinct CDR3 sequences; roughly 11% are singletons. Specimen: PBMCs from blood, collected around seven weeks after vaccination. The receptors derive from a man aged 45-60 years who received an inactivated influenza vaccine.

A few counts support this clonotype. V usage is TRBV5-1 and J usage is TRBJ1-5; D gene uncertain. The CDR3 is made up of 15 amino acids. Trimming pared 0 bases from V and 9 bases from J, leaving 16 bases between. In germline, CDR1 is SGHRS, CDR2 YFSETQ. This CDR3 is CASSLGSGPGSPQHF. The CDR3 bases are TGCGCCAGCAGCTTGGGGTCAGGCCCAGGTTCGCCCCAGCATTTT.

The sample holds many counts of this clonotype. The chain has TRBV20-1 and TRBJ2-7, with 7 bases that match TRBD2. Germline V gene lookup returns CDR1 DFQATT and CDR2 SNEGSKA (reference sequence). V shed 6 bases, J shed 2 bases, and the junction held 7 bases outside the gene matches. The CDR3 spans 13 residues. CDR3 protein: CSAPASGAYEQYF. In DNA, the CDR3 is TGCAGTGCCCCGGCTAGCGGAGCCTACGAGCAGTACTTC.